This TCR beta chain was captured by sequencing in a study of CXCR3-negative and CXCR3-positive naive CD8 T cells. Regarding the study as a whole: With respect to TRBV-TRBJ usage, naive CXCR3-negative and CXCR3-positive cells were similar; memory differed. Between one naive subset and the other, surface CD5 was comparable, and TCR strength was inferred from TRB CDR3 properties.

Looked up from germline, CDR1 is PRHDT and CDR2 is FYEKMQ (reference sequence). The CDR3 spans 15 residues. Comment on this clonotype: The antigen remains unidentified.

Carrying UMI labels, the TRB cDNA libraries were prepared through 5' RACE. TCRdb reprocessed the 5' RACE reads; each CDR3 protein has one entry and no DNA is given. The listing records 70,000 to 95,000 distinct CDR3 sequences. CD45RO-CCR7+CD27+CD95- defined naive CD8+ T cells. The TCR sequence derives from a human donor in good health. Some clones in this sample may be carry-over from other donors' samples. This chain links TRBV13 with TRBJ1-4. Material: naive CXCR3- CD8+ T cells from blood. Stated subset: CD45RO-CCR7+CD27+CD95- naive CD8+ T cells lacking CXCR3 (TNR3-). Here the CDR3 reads CASSPRRGTNEKLFF.